This T cell receptor beta chain was documented in a study of T cells in Graves' hyperthyroidism and ophthalmopathy. Looked up from germline, CDR1 is SGHAT and CDR2 is FQNNGV. The CDR3 runs 15 residues. With 5 bases removed from V and 8 bases from J, the gap between germline ends came to 18 bases. Researchers amplified the TCR beta CDR3 regions from RNA transcripts. Using the HTBI primer set, a first-round RT-PCR was run on the TCR CDR3. MiXCR was run by TCRdb on the multiplex PCR reads, yielding one entry per CDR3 protein. The sample holds fewer than 650,000 distinct CDR3 sequences, about 15% seen once.

Sequences were obtained from blood. The chain recombines TRBV11-2 with TRBJ2-2; D tentatively fits TRBD1 or TRBD2 (5 bases each). The TCR sequence derives from a woman aged 40 to 50 with Graves' ophthalmopathy. The DNA for the CDR3 is TGTGCCAGCAGCCTGGGGTCAGGGAGCGGAGGGGAGCTGTTTTTT. It encodes CASSLGSGSGGELFF.